The 10 T cell receptor beta chains presented below share a single source sample, sequenced in a study of CD8 T cells in Susac syndrome. A quantity of roughly 0.5 to 1 ug RNA underwent reverse transcription using random hexamers. TCRdb redid the calling of the immunoSEQ multiplex PCR reads with MiXCR, one entry per CDR3 protein. The sample includes 71,000 or so distinct CDR3 sequences, roughly 93% of them seen just once. The sample taken for sequencing was CD4+ T cells from PBMCs. The origin of the receptors is a human donor with Susac syndrome.

This chain's CDR3 is CASSPPGTGYGYTF. The CDR3 nucleotides are TGTGCCAGCTCACCACCGGGGACAGGCTATGGCTACACCTTC. The V call is TRBV18, the J call TRBJ1-2, with 8 bases lining up with TRBD1. Germline V gives CDR1 KGHSH, CDR2 LQKENI. This CDR3 region has 14 residues. Losses at the gene ends were 0 bases for V and 4 bases for J; bases not matched to a gene: 1.

This chain connects TRBV20-1 to TRBJ1-5; tentative D call: TRBD1 (5 bases). Per the germline V gene, CDR1 is DFQATT and CDR2 is SNEGSKA (reference sequence). This CDR3 has 13 amino acids. Between the trimmed V and J ends, which lost 4 bases and 6 bases, there was a span of 13 bases. CDR3 DNA sequence: TGCAGTGCTATAGTGGGGGGAGGTCAGCCCCAGCATTTT. It yields the protein CSAIVGGGQPQHF.

The chain combines TRBV20-1 with TRBJ1-1; TRBD1 is a possible D gene (5 bases). Trimming cost V 1 base and J 0 bases, with 15 bases left between them. This CDR3 has 16 amino acids. Germline CDR1 reads DFQATT; CDR2 reads SNEGSKA (reference sequence). CDR3 sequence: CSARGPGTLVNTEAFF. The CDR3 DNA follows: TGCAGTGCTAGAGGTCCAGGGACCTTGGTGAACACTGAAGCTTTCTTT.

The table lists this clonotype with a count of one. V usage is TRBV19 and J usage is TRBJ1-2; D is undetermined. CDR3 length: 11 amino acids. CDR1 is LNHDA and CDR2 is SQIVND in the germline V gene (reference sequence). V was clipped by 6 bases and J by 7 bases, with 9 bases between them. The CDR3 sequence is CASSQILGYTF. In DNA form, the CDR3 reads TGTGCCAGTAGCCAGATCCTTGGCTACACCTTC.

The chain couples TRBV25-1 to TRBJ1-6; no firm D call. The V gene's germline CDR1 is MGHDK and CDR2 SYGVNS. This CDR3 contains 12 residues. V dropped 5 bases and J dropped 6 bases, with 5 bases sitting between them. The CDR3 loop is CASSFSNSPLHF. CDR3 DNA: TGTGCCAGCAGTTTCTCTAATTCACCCCTCCACTTT.

The chain employs TRBV6-1 and TRBJ1-5, with no clear D. CDR1 and CDR2 from the germline V gene are MNHNS and SASEGT. Trimming cost V 5 bases and J 3 bases, with 23 bases left between them. The CDR3 runs 18 residues. The CDR3 protein is CASSPDFSGVVHNQPQHF. The DNA of the CDR3 is TGTGCCAGCAGTCCAGACTTTTCCGGGGTTGTCCACAATCAGCCCCAGCATTTT.

This chain uses TRBV30 with TRBJ2-3; D not resolved. V shed 4 bases and J shed 5 bases, with 19 bases lying between them. The CDR3 is made up of 15 amino acids. The germline gives CDR1 GTSNPN, CDR2 SVGIG (reference sequence). The CDR3 coding sequence is TGTGCCTGGAAGCCGTTAAGTAGGAGAAAAGATACGCAGTATTTT. Its protein is CAWKPLSRRKDTQYF.

The V call is TRBV28, the J call TRBJ1-6; 9 bases align to TRBD1. Trimming took 4 bases from V and 8 from J; bases not matched to a gene: 12. This CDR3 spans 17 amino acids. Germline V gene lookup returns CDR1 MDHEN and CDR2 SYDVKM. The CDR3 region has the DNA TGTGCCAGCAGTTCCCTTGGGACAGGGATTAGGTATTCACCCCTCCACTTT. As protein: CASSSLGTGIRYSPLHF.

V usage is TRBV28 and J usage is TRBJ1-5; no clear D. Germline assignment: CDR1 MDHEN and CDR2 SYDVKM. V was shortened by 5 bases and J by 4 bases, with 9 bases between the two germline ends. The CDR3 loop spans 13 amino acids. The CDR3 bases are TGTGCCAGCAGTACAAGCCCAAATCAGCCCCAGCATTTT. It specifies CASSTSPNQPQHF.

This sequence joins TRBV20-1 and TRBJ1-2, with TRBD1 as a possible D gene (5 bases). V lost 6 bases, J lost 5 bases, and 16 bases lay in between. The V gene's germline CDR1 is DFQATT and CDR2 SNEGSKA (reference sequence). CDR3 length equals 13 residues. This CDR3 is CSASWGRNYGYTF. Written as DNA, the CDR3 is TGCAGTGCGAGTTGGGGCCGCAATTATGGCTACACCTTC.